The following is a T cell receptor (beta chain) sequence with its context. Its antigen specificity is not known. Per-base quality was not reported, and no clone a single base away is much larger than it. This entry comes from a study of T cells after yellow fever vaccination (dated by TCRdb to the late 2010s). In terms of the full investigation: The SMART-Seq v4 Ultra Low Input RNA kit was used to prepare libraries from fractions with low cell numbers. Two healthy male donors made up the cohort, one aged 18 to 30 years and the other aged 30 to 40 years. Bulk PBMC replicates and cell subsets were isolated from blood drawn at multiple timepoints before and after both primary and secondary immunization. To track T-cell clones before and after primary and booster YFV17D yellow fever vaccination, bulk TCR alpha and beta repertoires were sequenced longitudinally. What the study reported, not specific to this receptor: A small fraction of clonotypes appeared in both the CD4 and CD8 compartments, likely as a result of convergent recombination. After the booster, most clones that had expanded after primary vaccination were detected again (nearly 98% of CD4 and around nine tenths of CD8), suggesting broad maintenance of memory. Computational filtering was required because FACS-sorted repertoires could contain abundant contaminating clonotypes from the bulk population. Compared with the primary T-cell response, the secondary T-cell response was faster but weaker, reaching its peak on day 5 rather than on day 15. Because the study included only two donors, the extent to which the findings can be generalized is limited.

V drops 3 bases and J drops 9 bases, leaving 18 bases in between. According to the germline V gene (reference sequence), CDR1 reads DFQATT and CDR2 reads SNEGSKA. The CDR3 starts with the cysteine, ends with the phenylalanine, and has 14 residues. Only CDR3 DNA remains: 42 bases, in frame from the first base. TCR cDNA was synthesized by 5'RACE template switching, through which a universal primer site and unique molecular identifiers were introduced. Priming of cDNA synthesis was performed from both the TCR alpha and TCR beta constant segments. Two PCR steps were used to amplify libraries, with sample barcodes and sequencing adapters being added in the second step. Sequencing of libraries was performed on Illumina HiSeq 2500 (2x100 bp) or NovaSeq (2x150 bp). On the study's bioinformatics: Demultiplexing of reads and collapsing into UMI consensus sequences were performed with MIGEC, and V(D)J alignment was carried out with MiXCR. Clonotypes responding to the vaccine were identified with edgeR on replicate PBMC samples, with the criteria of FDR below 0.01 and a log2 fold change above 5 up to day 15. Each bulk clonotype was labeled CD4 or CD8 based on which sequenced repertoire, CD4 or CD8, contained the clonotype at higher abundance. TCRdb handled the public reads itself, with Q25 trimming in fastp and clone calling in MiXCR, and kept productive beta chains. Every CDR3 protein is listed once, alongside the most common genes and DNA of its rows. V and J calls and clone size were set by TCRdb, not the authors. Counted in this sample were 300,000 or so distinct CDR3 sequences; 10% to 15% of them appeared once. Of the sample, roughly 0.5% falls within the top ten clones.

The treatment or condition label, read with the paper, signifies: live attenuated yellow fever vaccine strain. PBMCs were isolated from peripheral blood using a standard Ficoll-Paque protocol. Dynabeads CD4 and CD8 positive selection kits were used to isolate CD4 and CD8 T-cell fractions. RNA was extracted with TriZol from bulk PBMCs, CD4 and CD8 fractions, and dextramer-positive and dextramer-negative fractions. The chain joins TRBV20-1 to TRBJ2-1; the D segment may tentatively be TRBD1 or TRBD2, each giving 5 matched bases. The source was CD4+ T cells sorted from PBMCs, collected 45 days after the yellow fever booster vaccination. This sequence was found in a young man who received the YFV17D yellow fever vaccine. The CDR3 is CSASTGAPRAEQFF. The bases read TGCAGTGCTAGTACCGGGGCCCCACGGGCTGAGCAGTTCTTC.